The present T cell receptor beta chain was sequenced within a study of blood T cell repertoires in COVID-19. Study as a whole: There were acute and convalescent COVID-19 samples, and they came from the United States, Italy and Spain. T cells, B-cell-depleted T cells, or PBMCs supplied cDNA or gDNA.

From germline, CDR1 is KGHSH and CDR2 LQKENI. Trimming took off 4 bases at V and 1 base at J, with 7 bases between the two ends. The CDR3 is made up of 13 amino acids. In this sample, this clone turned up many times. Other DNA sequences in the sample encode the same CDR3. In the original processing: Scientists estimated how many nucleated cells there were by amplifying reference gene primers. Produced via immunoSEQ multiplex PCR; TCRdb's table is partial and in-frame only. V and J calls and clone size are copied from that table; D and trimming were computed from the DNA. The repertoire holds some 390,000 clones, with roughly 90% as singletons. Seattle enrolled patients during active infection and tracked them longitudinally.

The chain carries TRBV18 and TRBJ1-1, with D maybe TRBD1 (5 bases). The sequence was obtained from a woman between 35 and 50 years old with COVID-19, enrolled during active disease. Sequenced material: peripheral blood. DNA of the CDR3: TGTGCCAGCTCACAACAGGCGAACACTGAAGCTTTCTTT. Translated, it gives CASSQQANTEAFF.